The 30 T cell receptor beta chains in this list originate from one sample, sequenced in a study of blood T cell repertoires in COVID-19. Here immunoSEQ multiplex PCR was the method, and the copy in TCRdb shows in-frame clones only, minus some. The table includes about 290,000 clones, 85% detected once. Material: peripheral blood. The source is a woman aged 50 to 60 with active or convalescent COVID-19.

This clone is a singleton in its sample. The genes are TRBV11-2 and TRBJ1-6; D unclear. This CDR3 has 16 amino acids. The germline V gene has CDR1 SGHAT and CDR2 FQNNGV. Trimming pared 1 base from V and 0 bases from J, leaving 7 bases between. In DNA form, the CDR3 reads TGTGCCAGCAGCTTAGGGCAGCGCTCCTATAATTCACCCCTCCACTTT. Its translation: CASSLGQRSYNSPLHF.

This rearrangement joins TRBV5-6 to TRBJ1-2; D gene unclear. CDR1 SGHDT and CDR2 YYEEEE come from the germline V gene. Trimming removed 6 bases from V and 7 bases from J, with 16 bases in between. The CDR3 is 13 amino acids. CDR3 DNA: TGTGCCAGCATCCGGGGTTTTTTATCTGGCTACACCTTC. Translated, it gives CASIRGFLSGYTF.

The V gene is TRBV6-4, the J gene TRBJ1-3; D unresolved. This CDR3 region has 14 residues. Per germline, CDR1 MRHNA and CDR2 SNTAGT. Trimming removed 5 bases at V and 7 bases at J, with 15 bases between. The CDR3 nucleotides read TGTGCCAGCAGTCTGAAATACTATGGGAACACCATATATTTT. It codes for CASSLKYYGNTIYF.

The V and J genes are TRBV15 and TRBJ1-3; D remains ambiguous. Trimming removed 0 bases from V and 4 bases from J, with 10 bases in between. CDR1 is LNHNV and CDR2 is YYDKDF in the germline V gene (reference sequence). The CDR3 sequence is 15 residues long. In DNA, the CDR3 is TGTGCCACCAGCAGAGATCTCCTAAGCGGAAACACCATATATTTT. This gives the protein CATSRDLLSGNTIYF.

This chain links TRBV4-1 with TRBJ1-1; maybe TRBD1 (5 bases). This CDR3 comprises 13 residues. Germline assignment: CDR1 MGHRA and CDR2 YSYEKL. V gave up 6 bases and J gave up 0 bases, with 8 bases separating them. The CDR3 DNA is TGCGCCAGCAGACGACAGATGAACACTGAAGCTTTCTTT. It translates to CASRRQMNTEAFF.

V is TRBV28 and J is TRBJ2-7, with TRBD1 identical over 9 bases. V was clipped by 6 bases and J by 5 bases; unmatched bases: 5. The CDR3 consists of 13 residues. The germline gives CDR1 MDHEN, CDR2 SYDVKM. For the CDR3, the DNA is TGTGCCAGCAGAAGACAGGGGGTCAACGAGCAGTACTTC. Amino acids: CASRRQGVNEQYF.

The rearrangement uses TRBV7-8 and TRBJ1-2, with 8 bases aligning to TRBD1. Germline assignment: CDR1 SGHVS and CDR2 FQNEAQ. J gave up 6 bases and V 1 base, and 7 bases lay outside the gene matches. This CDR3 has 15 residues. The CDR3: CASSLGGRGRDGYTF. The CDR3 DNA reads as TGTGCCAGCAGCTTAGGGGGCAGGGGGCGCGATGGCTACACCTTC.

This chain joins TRBV21-1 and TRBJ1-2; TRBD1 is the table's D call, not checked against the DNA. TRBV21-1 is recorded as a pseudogene. CDR3 length equals 15 residues. This CDR3 is CASSNLPGQGFGYTF. In nucleotides, the CDR3 is TGTGCCAGCAGCAACTTACCGGGACAGGGTTTCGGCTACACCTTC.

The chain employs TRBV5-1 and TRBJ2-5; 9 nucleotides align to TRBD1. Germline-derived CDR1 and CDR2 are SGHRS and YFSETQ. This CDR3 contains 16 residues. J lost 0 bases, V lost 5 bases, and 8 bases had no gene match. The CDR3 region has the DNA TGCGCCAGCAGTCCAGAGGGGACAGGGTACCAAGAGACCCAGTACTTC. The encoded protein is CASSPEGTGYQETQYF.

The chain has TRBV27 and TRBJ2-7, with TRBD1 as a possible D gene (6 bases). Germline V gives CDR1 MNHEY, CDR2 SMNVEV (reference sequence). The CDR3 covers 17 residues. V lost 4 bases, J lost 0 bases, and 19 bases lay in between. The DNA of the CDR3 is TGTGCCAGCAGTTCGGATCAGGGGTGGGGGACCTCCTACGAGCAGTACTTC. Translation: CASSSDQGWGTSYEQYF.

The V and J genes are TRBV24-1 and TRBJ2-2, with D unresolved. Germline CDR1 KGHDR, CDR2 SFDVKD. This CDR3 region has 14 residues. Trimming took off 4 bases at V and 4 bases at J, with 9 bases between the two ends. The CDR3 nucleotides are TGTGCCACCAGTGAAGCCGGTCCCACCGGGGAGCTGTTTTTT. As protein: CATSEAGPTGELFF.

In this sample, this clone turned up once. The V and J genes are TRBV2 and TRBJ1-2; 8 nucleotides align to TRBD1. The CDR3 totals 14 residues. Trimming at V came to 0 bases and at J to 8 bases, leaving 5 bases not matched to a gene. Germline CDR1 reads SNHLY; CDR2 reads FYNNEI. The CDR3 DNA reads as TGTGCCAGCAGTGAAGCGGGGACAGGATACGGCTACACCTTC. Translating it yields CASSEAGTGYGYTF.

V gene TRBV29-1 combines with J gene TRBJ1-2; TRBD1 is a possible D gene (6 bases). This CDR3 is built from 14 residues. Germline V gives CDR1 SQVTM, CDR2 ANQGSEA. V was pared by 7 bases and J by 3 bases, with 18 bases between. CDR3 bases: TGCAGCGCTAGGATCACAGGGACGTACTATGGCTACACCTTC. This codes for CSARITGTYYGYTF. The variable domain in full, completed from reference TRBV29-1 and TRBJ1-2, reads SAVISQKPSRDICQRGTSLTIQCQVDSQVTMMFWYRQQPGQSLTLIATANQGSEATYESGFVIDKFPISRPNLTFSTLTVSNMSPEDSSIYLCSARITGTYYGYTFGSGTRLTVV.

The V call is TRBV10-3, the J call TRBJ2-1, with 10 bases that match TRBD2. This CDR3 has 18 residues. The germline V gene encodes CDR1 ENHRY and CDR2 SYGVKD. V trimming: 4 bases; J trimming: 6 bases; junction bases outside the gene matches: 15. CDR3 loop: CAISGLWGIAGGVNEQFF. The DNA of the CDR3 is TGTGCCATCAGTGGTTTGTGGGGGATAGCGGGAGGCGTCAATGAGCAGTTCTTC.

The chain's CDR3 is CASSVSPQVHSGNTIYF. The CDR3 DNA reads as TGTGCCAGCAGCGTATCTCCGCAGGTTCACTCTGGAAACACCATATATTTT. This chain connects TRBV9 to TRBJ1-3; D gene uncertain. Germline CDR1 SGDLS, CDR2 YYNGEE. The CDR3 runs to 17 residues. The V end was cut by 1 base, the J end by 0 bases, with 14 bases between.

This chain connects TRBV4-1 to TRBJ2-1; 11 positions match TRBD2. The CDR3 spans 15 residues. J gave up 10 bases and V 4 bases, and 9 bases lay outside the gene matches. CDR1 MGHRA and CDR2 YSYEKL come from the germline V gene. CDR3 amino acids: CASSLTSGKAREQFF. DNA for the CDR3: TGCGCCAGCAGCCTGACTAGCGGGAAAGCTCGGGAGCAGTTCTTC.

This chain uses TRBV6-7 with TRBJ2-7, with 9 positions matching TRBD2. TRBV6-7 is given ORF status, its function remaining uncertain. The CDR3 runs 21 residues. With V trimmed by 2 bases and J by 2 bases, 22 bases remained unmatched. The CDR3 DNA follows: TGTGCCAGCAGTTACCCACCGAGGGGGGGAGCCTCTAGCGGGAATCCCTACGAGCAGTACTTC. Its translation: CASSYPPRGGASSGNPYEQYF.

The J gene is TRBJ1-5, the V gene TRBV19, with TRBD1 as a possible D gene (6 bases). CDR3 length: 17 amino acids. The ends were cut back, 2 bases at V and 0 bases at J, with 14 bases in the middle. CDR1 is LNHDA and CDR2 is SQIVND in the germline V gene (reference sequence). In DNA, the CDR3 is TGTGCCAGTAGTATATTGAGACAGGCCCATAGCAATCAGCCCCAGCATTTT. Translation: CASSILRQAHSNQPQHF.

The gene calls are TRBV6-6 and TRBJ2-2; D is undetermined. Trimming removed 0 bases from V and 1 base from J, with 3 bases in between. Germline-derived CDR1 and CDR2 are MNHNY and SVGAGI (reference sequence). The CDR3 has 14 residues. This CDR3 is CASSYSRNTGELFF. Here the CDR3 DNA reads TGTGCCAGCAGTTACTCGAGGAACACCGGGGAGCTGTTTTTT.

This chain connects TRBV7-6 to TRBJ2-7; maybe TRBD1 (5 bases). V lost 3 bases and J 0 bases, leaving 9 bases between the germline ends. The germline V gene has CDR1 SGHVS and CDR2 FNYEAQ. The CDR3 spans 14 residues. In nucleotides, the CDR3 is TGTGCCAGCAGCTTGCAGGGCAGCTCCTACGAGCAGTACTTC. Encoded protein: CASSLQGSSYEQYF.

In its sample, this clone was seen once. The V and J genes are TRBV2 and TRBJ2-3, with 9 nucleotides matching TRBD2. The CDR3 covers 20 residues. Germline values: CDR1 SNHLY, CDR2 FYNNEI. J lost 3 bases, V lost 2 bases, and 18 bases had no gene match. CDR3 bases: TGTGCCAGCAGTGAAATGACCGGGACCCGGTCTAGCGGGGTAACAGATACGCAGTATTTT. It encodes CASSEMTGTRSSGVTDTQYF.

As to this clone: The sample carries other DNA sequences with the same CDR3. The rearrangement joins TRBV7-9 to TRBJ1-4; D remains ambiguous. The CDR3 spans 15 residues. V lost 0 bases to trimming and J lost 7 bases, with 12 bases between them. CDR1 is SEHNR, CDR2 FQNEAQ, per germline (reference sequence). The CDR3 region is CASSLARSSGEKLFF. In nucleotides, the CDR3 is TGTGCCAGCAGCTTAGCGAGGTCCTCGGGTGAAAAACTGTTTTTT. The full variable domain, completed using reference TRBV7-9 and TRBJ1-4, is DTGVSQNPRHKITKRGQNVTFRCDPISEHNRLYWYRQTLGQGPEFLTYFQNEAQLEKSRLLSDRFSAERPKGSFSTLEIQRTEQGDSAMYLCASSLARSSGEKLFFGSGTQLSVL.

The rearrangement links TRBV7-2 to TRBJ1-5, with TRBD1 matching over 7 bases. Germline V CDR1 and CDR2: SGHTA, FQGNSA. With 5 bases clipped from V and 8 bases from J, the junction kept 12 bases outside the gene matches. CDR3 length: 15 residues. CDR3 residues: CASSPNQGGEEPQHF. The CDR3, as DNA: TGTGCCAGCAGCCCCAACCAGGGGGGAGAGGAGCCCCAGCATTTT.

Only one count was recorded for this clone. V and J are TRBV5-4 and TRBJ1-1; 7 bases align to TRBD1. CDR1 and CDR2 from the germline V gene are SGHNT and YYREEE (reference sequence). CDR3 length equals 14 residues. V lost 1 base to trimming and J lost 6 bases; unmatched junction nucleotides: 6. The CDR3 is CASSLPGTEAEAFF. CDR3 in DNA: TGTGCCAGCAGCTTGCCCGGGACAGAGGCTGAAGCTTTCTTT.

A word on this clone: A much larger clone differs by one base, so this may be a read error. V is TRBV2 and J is TRBJ1-2, with 9 positions matching TRBD1. After removal of 6 bases from V and 4 bases from J, the junction contained 3 bases not matched to a gene. This CDR3 region has 13 residues. Per the germline V gene, CDR1 is SNHLY and CDR2 is FYNNEI. CDR3 nucleotide sequence: TGTGCCAGCAGCCGGGACAGGGTCTATGGCTACACCTTC. Its protein product is CASSRDRVYGYTF.

This chain uses TRBV11-2 with TRBJ2-7, with 9 bases fitting TRBD1. Trimming cost V 3 bases and J 2 bases; bases outside gene matches: 5. Looked up from germline, CDR1 is SGHAT and CDR2 is FQNNGV. The CDR3 length is 15 residues. The CDR3 DNA reads TGTGCCAGCAGCTTCCAACGGGACAGGGCCTACGAGCAGTACTTC. Translating gives CASSFQRDRAYEQYF.

This chain joins TRBV21-1 and TRBJ1-2. TRBV21-1 is a pseudogene segment. The CDR3 totals 16 residues. CDR3 region: CASRKGGDGANYGYTF. DNA of the CDR3: TGTGCCAGCAGGAAGGGGGGGGACGGAGCTAACTATGGCTACACCTTC.

The rearrangement uses TRBV19 and TRBJ1-5, with TRBD1 identical over 7 bases. This CDR3 has 16 residues. Germline CDR1 LNHDA, CDR2 SQIVND (reference sequence). Trimming at V came to 6 bases and at J to 2 bases, leaving 10 bases not matched to a gene. The chain's CDR3 is CASRYRGGIGNQPQHF. CDR3 nucleotide sequence: TGTGCCAGTAGATACAGGGGAGGTATAGGCAATCAGCCCCAGCATTTT.

This chain links TRBV19 with TRBJ2-1, with 7 bases matching TRBD2. From germline, CDR1 is LNHDA and CDR2 SQIVND (reference sequence). V shed 4 bases, J shed 4 bases, and the junction held 10 bases outside the gene matches. This CDR3 has 16 residues. CDR3 coding DNA: TGTGCCAGTAGTAGTAAGGGAACTAGCGAATACAATGAGCAGTTCTTC. It translates to CASSSKGTSEYNEQFF. The full variable domain, with the rest looked up from reference TRBV19 and TRBJ2-1, is DGGITQSPKYLFRKEGQNVTLSCEQNLNHDAMYWYRQDPGQGLRLIYYSQIVNDFQKGDIAEGYSVSREKKESFPLTVTSAQKNPTAFYLCASSSKGTSEYNEQFFGPGTRLTVL.

CDR3 in amino acids: CASSPSGTGGYEQYF. CDR3 coding DNA: TGTGCCAGCAGCCCCTCCGGGACAGGGGGGTACGAGCAGTACTTC. V gene TRBV6-5 combines with J gene TRBJ2-7; 11 bases map to TRBD1. Per the germline V gene, CDR1 is MNHEY and CDR2 is SVGAGI. Losses at the gene ends were 6 bases for V and 4 bases for J; bases not matched to a gene: 8. The CDR3 is 15 amino acids.